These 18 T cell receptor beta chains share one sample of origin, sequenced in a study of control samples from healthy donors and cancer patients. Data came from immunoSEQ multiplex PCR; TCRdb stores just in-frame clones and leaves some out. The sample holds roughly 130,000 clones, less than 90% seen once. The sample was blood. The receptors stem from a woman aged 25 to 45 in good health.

The DNA of the CDR3 is TGTGCCACCTTGGACAGCCTCTATGGCTACACCTTC. This sequence encodes CATLDSLYGYTF. The V gene is TRBV28, the J gene TRBJ1-2; the D gene is possibly TRBD1 (6 bases). Trimming left V 10 bases short and J 4 bases short, with 13 bases between. Germline values: CDR1 MDHEN, CDR2 SYDVKM. The CDR3 totals 12 residues.

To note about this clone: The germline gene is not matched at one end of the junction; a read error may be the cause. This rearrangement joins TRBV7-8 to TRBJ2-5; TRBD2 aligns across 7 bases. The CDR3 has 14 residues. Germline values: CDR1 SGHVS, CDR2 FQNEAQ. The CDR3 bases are TGTGCCAGCAGGTTAGGACTAGTACAAGAGACCCAGTACTTC. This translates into CASRLGLVQETQYF. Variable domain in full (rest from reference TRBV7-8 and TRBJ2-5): GAGVSQSPRYKVAKRGQDVALRCDPISGHVSLFWYQQALGQGPEFLTYFQNEAQLDKSGLPSDRFFAERPEGSVSTLKIQRTQQEDSAVYLCASRLGLVQETQYFGPGTRLLVL.

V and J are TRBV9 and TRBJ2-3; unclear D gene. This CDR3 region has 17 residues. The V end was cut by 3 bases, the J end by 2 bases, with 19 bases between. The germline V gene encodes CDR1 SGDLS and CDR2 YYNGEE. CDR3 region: CASSAGPLRIITDTQYF. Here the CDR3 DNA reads TGTGCCAGCAGCGCCGGCCCTTTACGAATTATCACAGATACGCAGTATTTT.

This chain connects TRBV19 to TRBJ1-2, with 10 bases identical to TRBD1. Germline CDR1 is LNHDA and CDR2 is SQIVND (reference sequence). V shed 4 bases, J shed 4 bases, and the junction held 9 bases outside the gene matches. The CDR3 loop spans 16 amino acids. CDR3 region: CASSRATGGKGYGYTF. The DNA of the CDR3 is TGTGCCAGTAGTAGAGCGACAGGGGGCAAGGGCTATGGCTACACCTTC.

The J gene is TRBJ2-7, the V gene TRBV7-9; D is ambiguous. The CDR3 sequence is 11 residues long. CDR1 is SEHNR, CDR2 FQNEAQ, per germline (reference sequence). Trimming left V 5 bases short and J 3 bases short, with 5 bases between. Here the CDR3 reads CASSLLYEQYF. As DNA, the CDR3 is TGTGCCAGCAGCCTACTCTACGAGCAGTACTTC.

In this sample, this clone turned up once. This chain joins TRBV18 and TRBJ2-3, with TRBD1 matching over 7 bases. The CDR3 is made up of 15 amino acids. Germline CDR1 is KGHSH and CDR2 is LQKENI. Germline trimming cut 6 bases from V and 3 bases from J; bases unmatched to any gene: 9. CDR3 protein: CASSSRQGPTDTQYF. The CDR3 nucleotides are TGTGCCAGCTCGTCGAGACAGGGTCCAACAGATACGCAGTATTTT.

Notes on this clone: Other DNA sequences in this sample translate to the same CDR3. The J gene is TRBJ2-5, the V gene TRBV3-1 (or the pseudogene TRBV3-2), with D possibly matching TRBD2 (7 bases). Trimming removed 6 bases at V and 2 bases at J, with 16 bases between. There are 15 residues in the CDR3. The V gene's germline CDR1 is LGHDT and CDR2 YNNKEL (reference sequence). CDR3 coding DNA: TGTGCCAGCAGTCAAAGGGGGGGGTATCAAGAGACCCAGTACTTC. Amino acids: CASSQRGGYQETQYF.

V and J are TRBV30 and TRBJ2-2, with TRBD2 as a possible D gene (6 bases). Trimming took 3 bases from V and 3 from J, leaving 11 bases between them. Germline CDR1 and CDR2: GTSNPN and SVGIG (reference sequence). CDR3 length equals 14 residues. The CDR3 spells CAWSLAFDTGELFF. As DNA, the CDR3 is TGTGCCTGGAGCCTAGCGTTCGACACCGGGGAGCTGTTTTTT.

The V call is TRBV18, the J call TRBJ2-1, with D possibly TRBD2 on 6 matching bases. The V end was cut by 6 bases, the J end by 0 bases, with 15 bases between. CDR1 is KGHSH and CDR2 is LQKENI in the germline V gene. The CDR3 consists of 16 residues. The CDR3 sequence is CASSREGGISYNEQFF. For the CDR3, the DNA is TGTGCCAGCTCCCGCGAGGGCGGGATCTCCTACAATGAGCAGTTCTTC.

CDR3 DNA: TGTGCCAGTGCCTGGGACAGGGGATCCTACGAGCAGTACTTC. Translation gives CASAWDRGSYEQYF. The chain combines TRBV19 with TRBJ2-7; TRBD1 matches at 10 bases. Germline V lookup: CDR1 LNHDA, CDR2 SQIVND (reference sequence). V lost 8 bases, J lost 1 base, and 5 bases stayed unmatched. The CDR3 sequence is 14 residues long.

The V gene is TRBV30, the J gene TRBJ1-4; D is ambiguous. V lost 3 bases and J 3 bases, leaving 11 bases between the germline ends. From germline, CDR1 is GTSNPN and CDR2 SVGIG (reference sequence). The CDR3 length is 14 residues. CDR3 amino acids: CAWSPDVANEKLFF. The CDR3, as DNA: TGTGCCTGGAGCCCCGATGTGGCTAATGAAAAACTGTTTTTT.

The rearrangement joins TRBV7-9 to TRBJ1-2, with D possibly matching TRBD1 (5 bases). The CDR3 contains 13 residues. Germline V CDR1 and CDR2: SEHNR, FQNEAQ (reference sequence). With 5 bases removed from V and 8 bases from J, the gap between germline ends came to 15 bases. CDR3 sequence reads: CASSRLQTDGYTF. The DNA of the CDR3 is TGTGCCAGCAGCCGACTCCAGACAGACGGCTACACCTTC.

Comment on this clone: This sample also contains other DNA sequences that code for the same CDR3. CDR3 region: CASSYSNTASDYGYTF. The CDR3 nucleotides are TGTGCCAGCAGTTACTCGAATACTGCATCTGACTATGGCTACACCTTC. The chain combines TRBV6-5 with TRBJ1-2; D unresolved. The germline V gene encodes CDR1 MNHEY and CDR2 SVGAGI. Trimming cost V 0 bases and J 3 bases, with 14 bases left between them. The CDR3 length is 16 residues.

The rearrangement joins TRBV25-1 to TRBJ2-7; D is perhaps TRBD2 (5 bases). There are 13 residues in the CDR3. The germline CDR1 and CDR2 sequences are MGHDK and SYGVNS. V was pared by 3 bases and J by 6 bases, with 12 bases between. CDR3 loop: CASSDGIMGEQYF. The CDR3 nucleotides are TGTGCCAGCAGTGACGGGATCATGGGCGAGCAGTACTTC.

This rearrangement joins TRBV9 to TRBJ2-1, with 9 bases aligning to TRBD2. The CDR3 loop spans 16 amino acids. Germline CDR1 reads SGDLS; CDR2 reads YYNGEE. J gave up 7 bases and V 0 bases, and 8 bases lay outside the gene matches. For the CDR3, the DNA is TGTGCCAGCAGCGTAGTAGTACTAGCGGGCCCTAATGAGCAGTTCTTC. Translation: CASSVVVLAGPNEQFF.

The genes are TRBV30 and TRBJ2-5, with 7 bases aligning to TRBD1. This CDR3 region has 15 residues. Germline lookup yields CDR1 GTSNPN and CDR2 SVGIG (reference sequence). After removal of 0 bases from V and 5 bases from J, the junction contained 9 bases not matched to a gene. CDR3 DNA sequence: TGTGCCTGGAGTGTAGGACAGGCTATAGAGGAGACCCAGTACTTC. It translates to CAWSVGQAIEETQYF. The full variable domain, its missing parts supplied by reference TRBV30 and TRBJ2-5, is SQTIHQWPATLVQPVGSPLSLECTVEGTSNPNLYWYRQAAGRGLQLLFYSVGIGQISSEVPQNLSASRPQDRQFILSSKKLLLSDSGFYLCAWSVGQAIEETQYFGPGTRLLVL.

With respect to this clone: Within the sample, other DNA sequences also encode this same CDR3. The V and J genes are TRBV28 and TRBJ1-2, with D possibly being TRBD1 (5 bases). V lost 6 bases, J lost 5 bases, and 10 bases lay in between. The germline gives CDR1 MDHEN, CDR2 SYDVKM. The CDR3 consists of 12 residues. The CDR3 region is CASRLGPYGYTF. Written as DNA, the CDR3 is TGTGCCAGCAGATTGGGACCGTATGGCTACACCTTC.

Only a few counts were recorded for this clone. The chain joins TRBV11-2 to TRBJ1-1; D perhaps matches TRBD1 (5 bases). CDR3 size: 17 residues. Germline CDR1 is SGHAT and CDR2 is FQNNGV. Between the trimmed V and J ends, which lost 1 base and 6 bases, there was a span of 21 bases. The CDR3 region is CASSLGPTQLQEAEAFF. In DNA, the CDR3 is TGTGCCAGCAGCTTAGGACCGACCCAGCTACAGGAGGCTGAAGCTTTCTTT. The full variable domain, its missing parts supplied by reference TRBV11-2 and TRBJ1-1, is EAGVAQSPRYKIIEKRQSVAFWCNPISGHATLYWYQQILGQGPKLLIQFQNNGVVDDSQLPKDRFSAERLKGVDSTLKIQPAKLEDSAVYLCASSLGPTQLQEAEAFFGQGTRLTVV.